This TCR beta chain was identified in a study of shared clonotypes between healthy human individuals. Study-wide background: The cohort comprised two women and a few men. Their ages spanned 18 to 49 years.

There were only Caucasian adults among the donors, and all lived in Nashville, Tennessee. This clone was seen only a few times. Its antigen is not identified. V dropped 6 bases and J dropped 4; count of bases not matched to a gene: 6. This CDR3 region has 14 residues. The germline V gene has CDR1 MDHEN and CDR2 SYDVKM. The run depth of the assay was deep. Some clones are missing from TCRdb's copy, which holds only in-frame ones; the method was immunoSEQ multiplex PCR. The sample consists of 1,100,000 or so clones, roughly 74% of them appearing once. Overall study results and limits: A handful of donors showed sharing of around 5% of naive CD4 clonotypes.

The clonotype comes from a man between 18 and 29 years old in good health. Some clones in this sample may be carry-over from other donors' samples. The chain links TRBV28 to TRBJ2-7; 10 positions agree with TRBD1. The sequenced sample consisted of memory CD4+ T cells from PBMCs. Subset reported: CD45RA-negative fraction. The CDR3 DNA reads TGTGCCAGCAGCGACAGGGGGCATAGGTACGAGCAGTACTTC. Protein product: CASSDRGHRYEQYF.